The 17 T cell receptor beta chains reported below all come from one sample, sequenced in a study of blood T cell repertoires in COVID-19. Measured with immunoSEQ multiplex PCR; TCRdb has only the in-frame clones, and not every one. The sample carries some 120,000 clones, about 88% recorded once. The sample consisted of peripheral blood. These receptors came from a man aged 60-69 years with COVID-19, enrolled during active disease.

Only a few counts were recorded for this clone. The rearrangement uses TRBV19 and TRBJ1-5, with 7 bases matching TRBD1. The CDR3 is 17 amino acids. Germline values: CDR1 LNHDA, CDR2 SQIVND (reference sequence). Trimming at V came to 2 bases and at J to 3 bases, leaving 10 bases not matched to a gene. CDR3 loop: CASSIFRDRVFNQPQHF. The CDR3 nucleotides are TGTGCCAGTAGTATATTCCGGGACAGAGTATTCAATCAGCCCCAGCATTTT.

J is TRBJ1-1 and V is TRBV6-5; perhaps TRBD1 as D (5 bases). Germline V gene lookup returns CDR1 MNHEY and CDR2 SVGAGI. Trimming pared 5 bases from V and 3 bases from J, leaving 10 bases between. CDR3 size: 13 residues. This CDR3 is CASSKTVDTEAFF. The CDR3 DNA is TGTGCCAGCAGTAAGACAGTAGACACTGAAGCTTTCTTT.

The V gene is TRBV24-1, the J gene TRBJ2-1; 11 nucleotides match TRBD1. CDR1 is KGHDR, CDR2 SFDVKD, per germline. This CDR3 is 18 amino acids long. The V segment lost 4 bases and the J segment 0 bases; nucleotides outside the gene matches: 7. CDR3 protein: CATSDPWTGGNSYNEQFF. The CDR3 DNA is TGTGCCACCAGTGACCCCTGGACAGGGGGCAACTCCTACAATGAGCAGTTCTTC.

V usage is TRBV24-1 and J usage is TRBJ2-2, with 8 bases fitting TRBD1. Germline CDR1 and CDR2: KGHDR and SFDVKD. Trimming cost V 3 bases and J 2 bases; bases outside gene matches: 7. The CDR3 totals 17 residues. The CDR3 region is CATSDPGQGTNTGELFF. The CDR3 DNA reads as TGTGCCACCAGTGATCCAGGACAGGGCACAAACACCGGGGAGCTGTTTTTT.

The genes are TRBV7-2 and TRBJ1-6; perhaps TRBD1 as D (6 bases). This CDR3 contains 17 residues. Germline V lookup: CDR1 SGHTA, CDR2 FQGNSA. With 5 bases removed from V and 9 bases from J, the gap between germline ends came to 23 bases. The CDR3 coding sequence is TGTGCCAGCAGCCTTCCACCTTCCGGGGGGCAGAGTTCACCCCTCCACTTT. Amino acids: CASSLPPSGGQSSPLHF.

The chain uses TRBV19 and TRBJ2-5, with TRBD1 matching 7 bases. The V gene end was trimmed by 1 base and the J gene end by 5 bases; junction bases not matched to a gene: 7. CDR1 is LNHDA and CDR2 is SQIVND in the germline V gene (reference sequence). This CDR3 region has 15 residues. CDR3: CASSIARQGGETQYF. The CDR3 DNA reads as TGTGCCAGTAGTATAGCCCGACAGGGTGGGGAGACCCAGTACTTC.

The chain is built from TRBV3-1 (or the pseudogene TRBV3-2) and TRBJ1-2; possible D gene TRBD1, 6 bases. This CDR3 comprises 14 residues. The germline V gene encodes CDR1 LGHDT and CDR2 YNNKEL (reference sequence). Trimming removed 0 bases at V and 11 bases at J, with 16 bases between. Here the CDR3 DNA reads TGTGCCAGCAGCCAAGATTCGCAGGGGATAGGTTACACCTTC. Its translation is CASSQDSQGIGYTF.

In nucleotides, the CDR3 is TGTGCAAGTCGCCCGCTCCGGGACAGAAATAGGCAGCAGTACTTC. It is translated as CASRPLRDRNRQQYF. The rearrangement uses TRBV12-2 and TRBJ2-7; the table's TRBD1 call for D was not verified on the DNA. TRBV12-2 is tagged as a pseudogene. The CDR3 runs to 15 residues.

CDR3 loop: CASSYRGNTEAFF. CDR3 DNA sequence: TGTGCCAGCAGTTACCGAGGCAACACTGAAGCTTTCTTT. The chain is built from TRBV6-5 and TRBJ1-1, with unresolved D. Germline V lookup: CDR1 MNHEY, CDR2 SVGAGI. The V and J ends lost 2 bases and 2 bases respectively, with 6 bases between them. This CDR3 has 13 amino acids.

The genes are TRBV11-1 and TRBJ2-1; TRBD2 matches 12 bases. CDR1 and CDR2 from the germline V gene are SGHAT and FQDESV (reference sequence). This CDR3 has 15 amino acids. J gave up 8 bases and V 6 bases, and 8 bases lay outside the gene matches. CDR3 protein: CASRSRLAGADEQFF. The CDR3, as DNA: TGTGCCAGCAGATCAAGACTAGCGGGAGCGGATGAGCAGTTCTTC. The variable domain in full, completed from reference TRBV11-1 and TRBJ2-1, reads EAEVAQSPRYKITEKSQAVAFWCDPISGHATLYWYRQILGQGPELLVQFQDESVVDDSQLPKDRFSAERLKGVDSTLKIQPAELGDSAMYLCASRSRLAGADEQFFGPGTRLTVL.

This clone was seen more than once but under ten times. This rearrangement joins TRBV6-2 or TRBV6-3 to TRBJ1-2; D unclear. This CDR3 comprises 15 residues. The V end was cut by 0 bases, the J end by 8 bases, with 16 bases between. Per the germline V gene, CDR1 is MNHEY and CDR2 is SVGEGT. The CDR3 DNA is TGTGCCAGCAGTTACTCTCGTGGGCAGTTGAGCGGCTACACCTTC. Translating it yields CASSYSRGQLSGYTF.

V and J are TRBV6-5 and TRBJ1-5; 9 positions agree with TRBD1. Trimming removed 2 bases from V and 14 bases from J; junction bases left unmatched: 7. From germline, CDR1 is MNHEY and CDR2 SVGAGI. CDR3 length equals 13 residues. This chain's CDR3 is CASSYGRGQGKHF. CDR3 bases: TGTGCCAGCAGTTACGGGAGGGGACAGGGAAAGCATTTT.

This chain uses TRBV10-3 with TRBJ2-1; 7 nucleotides align to TRBD2. CDR3 size: 16 residues. Germline-derived CDR1 and CDR2 are ENHRY and SYGVKD. V lost 3 bases, J lost 7 bases, and 12 bases stayed unmatched. The CDR3 bases are TGTGCCATCAGTGAAGATCGCGGGAGCCGGGGGAATGAGCAGTTCTTC. Translated, it gives CAISEDRGSRGNEQFF.

The chain joins TRBV11-2 to TRBJ2-1; 7 nucleotides agree with TRBD1. V was pared by 6 bases and J by 0 bases, with 8 bases of the junction left unmatched. CDR3 length equals 16 residues. Looked up from germline, CDR1 is SGHAT and CDR2 is FQNNGV. The DNA of the CDR3 is TGTGCCAGCAGAACGCACAGGGGAAACTCCTACAATGAGCAGTTCTTC. This sequence encodes CASRTHRGNSYNEQFF.

The V call is TRBV4-1, the J call TRBJ2-4; 9 nucleotides align to TRBD2. The CDR3 is made up of 20 amino acids. V lost 4 bases, J lost 2 bases, and 18 bases stayed unmatched. The V gene's germline CDR1 is MGHRA and CDR2 YSYEKL. Here the CDR3 reads CASSPHPNKETSGPKNIQYF. The CDR3 nucleotides are TGCGCCAGCAGCCCCCACCCGAATAAGGAGACTAGCGGTCCCAAAAACATTCAGTACTTC.

The chain employs TRBV28 and TRBJ2-5; D is possibly TRBD2 (5 bases). The germline V gene encodes CDR1 MDHEN and CDR2 SYDVKM. Trimming cost V 5 bases and J 2 bases, with 15 bases left between them. This CDR3 contains 15 residues. CDR3 protein: CASSLALALQETQYF. For the CDR3, the DNA is TGTGCCAGCAGTCTCGCATTAGCGCTACAAGAGACCCAGTACTTC. The entire variable domain, with the rest obtained from reference TRBV28 and TRBJ2-5, is as follows: DVKVTQSSRYLVKRTGEKVFLECVQDMDHENMFWYRQDPGLGLRLIYFSYDVKMKEKGDIPEGYSVSREKKERFSLILESASTNQTSMYLCASSLALALQETQYFGPGTRLLVL.

The chain is built from TRBV3-1 (or the pseudogene TRBV3-2) and TRBJ1-4; D is perhaps TRBD1 (5 bases). Trimming stripped 4 bases from V and 8 bases from J, with 11 bases between. CDR3 size: 13 residues. Germline V gene lookup returns CDR1 LGHDT and CDR2 YNNKEL (reference sequence). The CDR3 DNA reads as TGTGCCAGCAGCCCACCAGGGAAGGAAAAACTGTTTTTT. It encodes CASSPPGKEKLFF.